The entry below gives a single TCR beta chain sequence along with its context. This table comes from immunoSEQ multiplex PCR, and its TCRdb copy is limited to in-frame clones, with some not included. The table lists some 48,000 clones, about 94% of them singletons. This entry is derived from a study of control samples from healthy donors and cancer patients. The CDR3 runs to 15 residues. Trimming pared 5 bases from V and 5 bases from J, leaving 13 bases between. Germline CDR1 and CDR2: MNHEY and SMNVEV (reference sequence). The specimen was PBMCs. The clonotype originates from a woman between 45 and 60 years old with head and neck cancer. V gene TRBV27 combines with J gene TRBJ1-6; D not certain. This CDR3 is CASSSGVGHNSPLHF. Written as DNA, the CDR3 is TGTGCCAGCAGTAGCGGGGTGGGCCATAATTCACCCCTCCACTTT.